The entry that follows covers one T cell receptor beta chain sequence. This receptor's antigen is unknown. Per-base quality was not reported, and no clone a single base away is much larger than it. From cysteine to phenylalanine, the CDR3 is 13 amino acids long. The read is trimmed to its CDR3 DNA, 39 bases read in frame from base 1. Relative to germline, V is 4 bases shorter and J is 9 bases shorter, with 16 bases between their ends. CDR1 and CDR2 are drawn from the germline V gene: MDHEN, SYDVKM. The library came from the immunoSEQ multiplex PCR assay. The deep sequencing platform assayed 80,000 to 100,000 TCR templates per sample. Genomic DNA extracted from sorted T cells was used for TCRbeta CDR3 sequencing. On the study's bioinformatics: The R programming language was used for clonal analysis of the TCRbeta CDR3 data. Alloreactive CD4+ and CD8+ clones were identified by comparing unstimulated samples to CFSE-low samples taken after the reaction. Regulatory or non-regulatory origin of alloreactive CD4+ clones was assigned by matching sequences to the sorted unstimulated Treg and non-Treg repertoires. TCRdb obtained this table from immuneACCESS and retained in-frame rearrangements with V and J assigned. These tables miss some clones; where compared with another copy, unresolved V genes account for less than half of the shortfall, and the remainder is unexplained. V and J calls and clone size are given by that table; D and trimming were obtained from the DNA. In this sample the table shows about 120,000 clones, around 93% of which occur a single time. Around 0.16% of the sample is taken by the ten largest.

These data originate in a study of siplizumab effects on memory and regulatory T cells (dated by TCRdb to the late 2010s). A note on the overall study: The study looked at the effect of siplizumab, an anti-CD2 antibody, on alloreactive T-cell subsets in allogeneic mixed lymphocyte reactions made from human PBMCs.

TCRbeta CDR3 sequencing was performed on sorted unstimulated T cells and on proliferating T cells recovered from mixed lymphocyte reactions. Fresh whole blood from some eleven HLA-typed healthy donors was used to isolate PBMCs. To map where alloreactive clones came from, unstimulated CD4+ non-regulatory T cells were FACS-sorted. Study-wide findings and limitations: Whether proliferating Tregs from siplizumab cultures actually had suppressive function was not functionally confirmed. Sequences below about 10^-5 frequency were poorly captured, so only a minor fraction of alloreactive clones could be mapped to unstimulated subsets. For roughly 75-95% of proliferating CD4+ or CD8+ clones, no naive or memory phenotype could be assigned. Siplizumab significantly lowered the cumulative frequency of alloreactive sequences that could be traced to unstimulated CD4+ memory T cells. Greater diversity appeared to be present in unstimulated naive T cells than in memory T cells, and a substantial contribution to the alloresponse seemed to be made by naive cells. Among mappable alloreactive CD4+ clones, the Treg-derived fraction averaged around 70% with siplizumab versus about 25% in control reactions.

This TCR was sampled from a human donor in good health. The chain is made from TRBV28 and TRBJ2-7, and the D gene may be TRBD2, 6 bases matching. Sequencing used non-Treg CD4+ T cells sorted from blood. Per the publication, the cell subset or site label means: FACS-sorted unstimulated CD4+ non-regulatory T cells. The CDR3 protein sequence reads: CASSSPQLARQYF. The sequenced DNA: TGTGCCAGCAGTTCCCCTCAACTAGCTCGGCAGTACTTC. Joined to the reference TRBV28 and TRBJ2-7 proteins, this CDR3 gives the full variable domain: DVKVTQSSRYLVKRTGEKVFLECVQDMDHENMFWYRQDPGLGLRLIYFSYDVKMKEKGDIPEGYSVSREKKERFSLILESASTNQTSMYLCASSSPQLARQYFGPGTRLTVT.